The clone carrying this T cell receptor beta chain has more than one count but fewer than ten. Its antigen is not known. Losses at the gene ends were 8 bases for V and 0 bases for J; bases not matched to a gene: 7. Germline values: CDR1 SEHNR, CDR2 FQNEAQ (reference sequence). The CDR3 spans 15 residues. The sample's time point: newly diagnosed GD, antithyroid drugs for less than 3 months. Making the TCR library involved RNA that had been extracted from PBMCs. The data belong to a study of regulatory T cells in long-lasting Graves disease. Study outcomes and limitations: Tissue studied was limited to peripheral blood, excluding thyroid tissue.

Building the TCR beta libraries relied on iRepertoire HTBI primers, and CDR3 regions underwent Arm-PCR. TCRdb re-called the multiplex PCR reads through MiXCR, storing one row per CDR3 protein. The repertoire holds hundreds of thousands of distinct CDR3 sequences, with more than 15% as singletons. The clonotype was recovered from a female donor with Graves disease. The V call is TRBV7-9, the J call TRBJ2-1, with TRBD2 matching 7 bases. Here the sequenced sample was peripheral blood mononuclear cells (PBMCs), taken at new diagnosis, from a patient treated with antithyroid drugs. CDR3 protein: CASGLEKGSYNEQFF. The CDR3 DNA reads TGTGCCAGCGGACTAGAAAAGGGCTCCTACAATGAGCAGTTCTTC.